A selection of T cell receptor beta chains follows, all from one sample in a study of cytotoxic CD8 clonotypes in ibrutinib-treated CLL. Generated by immunoSEQ multiplex PCR, the TCRdb table keeps only in-frame clones and is missing some. Of 250,000 to 350,000 clones listed, roughly three quarters are singletons. Specimen: PBMCs, collected at disease progression, from a patient treated with ibrutinib. These receptors were taken from a human donor with chronic lymphocytic leukemia. Both conserved end residues are part of each CDR3. Rows give clone size only sometimes, using once, few, many, or a class for an expanded clone.

16	TRBV15	TRBJ1-2	-	CATSWTGARPVNSYTF
15	TRBV7-8	TRBJ2-3	-	CASSPQRGVADTQYF
14	TRBV4-2	TRBJ1-2	-	CASSQDLGSDGYTF
17	TRBV7-9	TRBJ2-1	-	CASSLSLGPSSYNEQFF
14	TRBV9	TRBJ2-2	-	CASSWTSGTGELFF
14	TRBV18	TRBJ1-2	-	CASSPGVGDYGYTF
14	TRBV28	TRBJ2-3	-	CASSLYQGPDTQYF
13	TRBV11-2	TRBJ1-2	-	CASSPLFDYGYTF
15	TRBV2	TRBJ2-1	-	CASSLPGLADNEQFF
16	TRBV7-9	TRBJ2-7	-	CASSLVSFRAANEQYF
16	TRBV13	TRBJ2-2	once	CASSPSRKWNTGELFF
16	TRBV9	TRBJ2-1	few	CASSVEPGSSYNEQFF
15	TRBV29-1	TRBJ2-1	-	CSVEASGGPYNEQFF
12	TRBV28	TRBJ2-5	-	CASSPRRETQYF
13	TRBV11-2	TRBJ2-7	-	CASSLQGAGEQYF
17	TRBV27	TRBJ1-1	-	CASSPPPGLRHPTEAFF
17	TRBV14	TRBJ2-3	-	CASSQKGLMGGTDTQYF
13	TRBV5-4	TRBJ2-5	-	CASSHRGLETQYF
16	TRBV15	TRBJ2-3	-	CATSDPSGTSTDTQYF
19	TRBV9	TRBJ2-4	-	CASSPRYGSGGLAKNIQYF
11	TRBV20-1	TRBJ2-1	once	CSARNRYEQFF
17	TRBV28	TRBJ2-3	-	CASTGSDRSFYTDTQYF
14	TRBV4-1	TRBJ1-6	-	CASRGQAVASPLHF
14	TRBV18	TRBJ2-7	-	CASSFTGGEDEQYF
12	TRBV6-5	TRBJ1-1	-	CASSSTGNEAFF
11	TRBV29-1	TRBJ1-2	-	CSAGTPYGYTF
15	TRBV27	TRBJ2-2	-	CASREYGHLTGELFF
12	TRBV5-1	TRBJ1-1	-	CASSLLNTEAFF
14	TRBV5-5	TRBJ2-3	-	CASSWGQATDTQYF
15	TRBV2	TRBJ2-3	-	CATGETSGSTDTQYF
12	TRBV29-1	TRBJ2-3	-	CSVGQSTDTQYF
14	TRBV5-1	TRBJ2-3	-	CASSLAAGGDTQYF
15	TRBV5-1	TRBJ2-5	-	CASSGRGSDQETQYF
14	TRBV25-1	TRBJ2-3	-	CATSGTHRTDTQYF
15	TRBV9	TRBJ2-3	-	CASSQGGSALDTQYF